This T cell receptor beta chain emerged from a study of cytomegalovirus exposure and HLA in healthy donors. The CDR3 runs to 12 residues. CDR1 and CDR2 from the germline V gene are SGHDT and YYEEEE. V dropped 3 bases and J dropped 7; count of bases not matched to a gene: 3. Whole-study findings and limits: The authors later linked a missense DCLRE1C variant to TCR beta V- and J-gene trimming.

A note on this clone: Its antigen is not identified.

Vbeta (60) and Jbeta (13) primers were used in the PCR. Some clones are missing from TCRdb's copy, which holds only in-frame ones; the method was immunoSEQ multiplex PCR. The sample includes roughly 130,000 clones, about 80% of them seen just once. The chain joins TRBV5-6 to TRBJ1-2; TRBD1 agrees at 7 bases. The sequenced material came from PBMCs. The receptor was derived from a man aged 35 to 55 in good health and CMV-seronegative. In nucleotides, the CDR3 is TGTGCCAGCAGCTCTTCAGGGGGTGGCTACACCTTC. Residues: CASSSSGGGYTF.